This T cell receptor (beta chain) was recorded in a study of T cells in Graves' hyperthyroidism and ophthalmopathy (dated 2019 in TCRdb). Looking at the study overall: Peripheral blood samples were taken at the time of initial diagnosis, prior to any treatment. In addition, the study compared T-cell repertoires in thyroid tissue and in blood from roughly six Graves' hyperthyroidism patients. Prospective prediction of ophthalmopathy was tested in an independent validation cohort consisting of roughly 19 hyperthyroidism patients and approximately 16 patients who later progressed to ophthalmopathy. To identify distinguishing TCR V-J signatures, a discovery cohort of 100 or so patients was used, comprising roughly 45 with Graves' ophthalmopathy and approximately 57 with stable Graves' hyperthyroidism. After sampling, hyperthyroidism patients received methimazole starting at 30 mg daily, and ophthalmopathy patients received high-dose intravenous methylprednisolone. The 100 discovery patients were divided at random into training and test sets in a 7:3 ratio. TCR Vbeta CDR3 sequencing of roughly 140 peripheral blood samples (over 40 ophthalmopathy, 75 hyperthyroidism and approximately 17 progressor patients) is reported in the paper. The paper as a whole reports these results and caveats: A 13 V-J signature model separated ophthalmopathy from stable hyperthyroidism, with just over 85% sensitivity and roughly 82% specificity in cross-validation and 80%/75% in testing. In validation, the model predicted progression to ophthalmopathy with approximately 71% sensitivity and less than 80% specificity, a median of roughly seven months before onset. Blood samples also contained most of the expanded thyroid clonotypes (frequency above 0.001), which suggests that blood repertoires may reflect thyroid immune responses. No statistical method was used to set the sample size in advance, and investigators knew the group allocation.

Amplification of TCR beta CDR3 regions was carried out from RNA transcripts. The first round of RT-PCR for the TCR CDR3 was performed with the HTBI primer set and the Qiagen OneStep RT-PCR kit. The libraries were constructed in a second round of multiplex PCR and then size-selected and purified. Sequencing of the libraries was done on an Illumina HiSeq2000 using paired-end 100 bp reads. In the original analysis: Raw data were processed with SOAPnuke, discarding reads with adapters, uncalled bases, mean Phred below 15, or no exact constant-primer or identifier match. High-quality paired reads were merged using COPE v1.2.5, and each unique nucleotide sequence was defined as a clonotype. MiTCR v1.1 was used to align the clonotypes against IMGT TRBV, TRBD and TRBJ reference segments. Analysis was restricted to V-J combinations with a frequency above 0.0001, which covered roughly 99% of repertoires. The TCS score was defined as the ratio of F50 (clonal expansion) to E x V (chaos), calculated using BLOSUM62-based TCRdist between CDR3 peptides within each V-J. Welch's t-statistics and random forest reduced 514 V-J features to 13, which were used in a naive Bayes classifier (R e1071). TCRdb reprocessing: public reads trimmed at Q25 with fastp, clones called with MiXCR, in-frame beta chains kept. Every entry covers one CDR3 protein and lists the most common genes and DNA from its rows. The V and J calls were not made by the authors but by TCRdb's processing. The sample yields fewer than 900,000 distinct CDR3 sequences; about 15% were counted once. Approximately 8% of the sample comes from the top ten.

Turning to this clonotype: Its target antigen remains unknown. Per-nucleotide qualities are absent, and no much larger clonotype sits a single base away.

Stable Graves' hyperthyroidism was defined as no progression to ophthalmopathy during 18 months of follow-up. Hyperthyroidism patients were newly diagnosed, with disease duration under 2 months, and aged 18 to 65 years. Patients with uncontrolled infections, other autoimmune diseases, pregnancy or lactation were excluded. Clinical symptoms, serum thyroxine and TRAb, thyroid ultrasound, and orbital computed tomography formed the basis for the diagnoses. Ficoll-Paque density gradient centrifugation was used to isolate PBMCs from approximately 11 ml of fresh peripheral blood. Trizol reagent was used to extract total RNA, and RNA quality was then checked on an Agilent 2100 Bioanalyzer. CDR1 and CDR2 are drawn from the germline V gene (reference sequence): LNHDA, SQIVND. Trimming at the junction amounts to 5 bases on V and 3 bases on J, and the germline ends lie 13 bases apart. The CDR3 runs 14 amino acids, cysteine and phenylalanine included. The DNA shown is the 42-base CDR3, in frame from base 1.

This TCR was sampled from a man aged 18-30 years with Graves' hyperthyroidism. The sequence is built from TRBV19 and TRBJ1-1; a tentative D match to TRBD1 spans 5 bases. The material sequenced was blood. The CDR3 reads CASSLPGRHTEAFF. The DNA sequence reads TGTGCCAGTAGTTTACCGGGACGTCACACTGAAGCTTTCTTT.